This T cell receptor (beta chain) came from a study of blood T cells in healthy people across ages. The V end was cut by 1 base, the J end by 2 bases, with 6 bases between. The CDR3 sequence is 14 residues long. Looked up from germline, CDR1 is LGHDT and CDR2 is YNNKEL (reference sequence). This clonotype was counted a few times. Those donating, healthy Caucasian individuals from Russia, were aged 6 to 90. A J-beta primer mix and a sample-barcoded 5' primer were used in a second PCR of about 6 to 12 cycles. Every sample gave at least 2.5 million paired-end reads containing CDR3. A single record per CDR3 protein comes from TCRdb applying MiXCR to the 5' RACE reads. Found here are over a million distinct CDR3 sequences, approximately 43% of them singletons; the top ten hold approximately 4%.

V gene TRBV3-1 combines with J gene TRBJ1-5, with no clear D. The sequence was obtained from a woman aged 18-35 years in good health. The sample was blood. The CDR3 is CASSQGWGNQPQHF. The CDR3 DNA is TGTGCCAGCAGCCAAGGGTGGGGCAATCAGCCCCAGCATTTT.